This T cell receptor beta chain was sequenced in a study of T-cell memory formation after mild COVID-19. For the study at large: TCR clustering was largely donor specific. General study findings and limits: Pre-infection memory carried some responding clones, suggesting that cross-reactive memory joined. Clones that shrank (day 15 to 85) were balanced CD4/CD8, whereas later expanders leaned CD4+.

Per the germline V gene, CDR1 is SGHTA and CDR2 is FQGTGA. The CDR3 is made up of 12 amino acids. V lost 8 bases, J lost 8 bases, and 12 bases lay in between. Remarks on this clonotype: Its target is not known.

TCR alpha and TCR beta cDNA libraries carrying sample barcodes and UMIs were produced by 5'RACE using constant-segment primers. TCRdb re-derived calls from the 5' RACE reads in MiXCR, one entry per CDR3 protein. This table has approximately 500,000 distinct CDR3 sequences, nearly 25% appearing once. This chain connects TRBV7-3 to TRBJ2-2; no reliable D call. The sequence was obtained from an adult woman who had mild COVID-19 (a few samples of this study predate the infection). Cell type and time point are not known. The sequenced sample was PBMCs or a T cell subset sorted from them (not recorded which). CDR3 sequence: CASGDVSGELFF. CDR3 bases: TGTGCCAGCGGCGATGTCTCAGGGGAGCTGTTTTTT.